This TCR beta chain was sequenced for a study of cytotoxic CD8 clonotypes in ibrutinib-treated CLL. Study as a whole: It was after a median roughly eleven months of treatment, range 6 to 36, that response samples were taken. Productive templates averaged roughly 270,000 per sample, and productive rearrangements roughly 90,000.

Study-wide results and limits: Researchers report that baseline clonality outpaced age-matched healthy donors and tracked circulating CD8+ T-cell counts.

This CDR3 comprises 14 residues. CDR1 and CDR2 from the germline V gene are MNHNY and SVGAGI (reference sequence). Trimming removed 7 bases from V and 3 bases from J; junction bases left unmatched: 7. The table came from immunoSEQ multiplex PCR; TCRdb's copy has only in-frame clones and leaves some out. The sample holds about 89,000 clones, about 72% seen once. In this sample, this clone turned up a few times. Antigen unknown. Specimen: PBMCs, collected after 12 months of ibrutinib treatment. The chain combines TRBV6-6 with TRBJ1-1; 8 bases are shared with TRBD1. This receptor was taken from a human donor with chronic lymphocytic leukemia. CDR3 in amino acids: CASTLVTGDTEAFF. In DNA form, the CDR3 reads TGTGCCAGCACCTTGGTGACAGGGGACACTGAAGCTTTCTTT.